Below are 9 T cell receptor beta chains sequenced from a single sample in a study. Via MiXCR, TCRdb re-called the reads, giving one row per CDR3 protein. Altogether about 15,000 distinct CDR3 sequences are present, around 34% being singletons, with the ten largest covering roughly 15%. The source material was blood. Every receptor here comes from a human donor.

This clonotype was recorded once. J is TRBJ1-3 and V is TRBV4-3; D uncertain. Germline values: CDR1 LGHNA, CDR2 YSLEER. The CDR3 extends over 14 amino acids. V lost 0 bases and J lost 8, with 11 bases in between. The CDR3 loop is CASSQELAGYTIYF. For the CDR3, the DNA is TGCGCCAGCAGCCAAGAACTAGCGGGATACACCATATATTTT.

In its sample, this clonotype was seen a few times. The chain carries TRBV4-3 and TRBJ1-4, with D unclear. V lost 4 bases and J lost 0, with 12 bases in between. This CDR3 region has 16 residues. CDR1 is LGHNA and CDR2 is YSLEER in the germline V gene. This CDR3 reads CASSPQPIATNEKLFF. DNA for the CDR3: TGCGCCAGCAGCCCCCAACCTATAGCAACTAATGAAAAACTGTTTTTT.

The V call is TRBV28, the J call TRBJ2-3; 8 bases map to TRBD2. This CDR3 spans 14 amino acids. The germline V gene encodes CDR1 MDHEN and CDR2 SYDVKM. V lost 2 bases, J lost 4 bases, and 2 bases stayed unmatched. CDR3 loop: CASSLEGLADTQYF. The CDR3 DNA follows: TGTGCCAGCAGTTTAGAGGGACTAGCAGATACGCAGTATTTT.

This clonotype is deemed medium-sized (0.01 to 0.1%). This rearrangement joins TRBV20-1 to TRBJ2-2; D may correspond to TRBD1 or TRBD2 (5 bases each). Germline V gives CDR1 DFQATT, CDR2 SNEGSKA (reference sequence). Trimming removed 0 bases from V and 7 bases from J, with 12 bases in between. CDR3 length equals 14 residues. The CDR3 sequence: CSARESGTHGELFF. The CDR3 bases are TGCAGTGCTAGAGAGTCGGGGACCCACGGGGAGCTGTTTTTT.

This clonotype was counted ten times or more. The genes are TRBV30 and TRBJ1-2; possibly TRBD1 for D (5 bases). Trimming took 1 base from V and 6 from J, leaving 9 bases between them. From germline, CDR1 is GTSNPN and CDR2 SVGIG (reference sequence). The CDR3 length is 12 residues. The CDR3, as DNA: TGTGCCTGGAGTGCTGGACATAATGGCTACACCTTC. This gives the protein CAWSAGHNGYTF.

This chain links TRBV4-2 with TRBJ2-6; a possible D gene is TRBD1 (5 bases). The CDR3 is 17 residues long. Germline CDR1 LGHNA, CDR2 YNFKEQ. The V and J ends lost 3 bases and 0 bases respectively, with 12 bases between them. CDR3 region: CASSQSDTNSGANVLTF. DNA of the CDR3: TGTGCCAGCAGCCAGTCGGACACCAACTCTGGGGCCAACGTCCTGACTTTC.

Comment on this clonotype: A much larger clonotype is one base distant, so this may be a read error. The chain links TRBV29-1 to TRBJ2-5; TRBD2 matches at 9 bases. The CDR3 is 16 residues long. V dropped 5 bases and J dropped 11; count of bases not matched to a gene: 21. Germline CDR1 is SQVTM and CDR2 is ANQGSEA. DNA for the CDR3: TGCAGCGTTCCCTACGTCCCAGCGGGAGGCTACAATGAGCAGTACTTC. It yields the protein CSVPYVPAGGYNEQYF.

The chain employs TRBV4-3 and TRBJ1-3, with D maybe TRBD1 (5 bases). Between the trimmed V and J ends, which lost 0 bases and 1 base, there was a span of 13 bases. The CDR3 consists of 17 residues. Per germline, CDR1 LGHNA and CDR2 YSLEER. This CDR3 reads CASSQDPGTGSGNTIYF. CDR3 bases: TGCGCCAGCAGCCAAGACCCCGGGACGGGATCTGGAAACACCATATATTTT.

This clonotype is medium-sized. The gene calls are TRBV29-1 and TRBJ1-1, with a weak D call TRBD1 (6 bases). V lost 4 bases to trimming and J lost 0 bases, with 9 bases between them. Germline CDR1 is SQVTM and CDR2 is ANQGSEA. This CDR3 is built from 13 residues. CDR3 in DNA: TGCAGCGTTGGGGGGCAACTGAACACTGAAGCTTTCTTT. This sequence encodes CSVGGQLNTEAFF. The full variable domain, rest sourced from reference TRBV29-1 and TRBJ1-1, is SAVISQKPSRDICQRGTSLTIQCQVDSQVTMMFWYRQQPGQSLTLIATANQGSEATYESGFVIDKFPISRPNLTFSTLTVSNMSPEDSSIYLCSVGGQLNTEAFFGQGTRLTVV.